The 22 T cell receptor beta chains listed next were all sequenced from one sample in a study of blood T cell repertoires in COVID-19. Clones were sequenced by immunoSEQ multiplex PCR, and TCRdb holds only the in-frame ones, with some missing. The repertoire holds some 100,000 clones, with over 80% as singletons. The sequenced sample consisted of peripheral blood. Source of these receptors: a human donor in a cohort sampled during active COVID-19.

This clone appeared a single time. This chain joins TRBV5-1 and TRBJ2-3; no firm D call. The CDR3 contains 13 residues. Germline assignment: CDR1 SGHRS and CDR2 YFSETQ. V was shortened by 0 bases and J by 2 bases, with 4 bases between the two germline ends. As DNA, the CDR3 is TGCGCCAGCAGCTTGGTTCTCACAGATACGCAGTATTTT. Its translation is CASSLVLTDTQYF.

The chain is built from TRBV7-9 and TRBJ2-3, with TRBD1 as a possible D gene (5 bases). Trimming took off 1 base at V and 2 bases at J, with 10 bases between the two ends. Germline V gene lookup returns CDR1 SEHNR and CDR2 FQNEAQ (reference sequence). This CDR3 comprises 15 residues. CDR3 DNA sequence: TGTGCCAGCAGCTTAGGTGGGGCGTTCACAGATACGCAGTATTTT. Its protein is CASSLGGAFTDTQYF.

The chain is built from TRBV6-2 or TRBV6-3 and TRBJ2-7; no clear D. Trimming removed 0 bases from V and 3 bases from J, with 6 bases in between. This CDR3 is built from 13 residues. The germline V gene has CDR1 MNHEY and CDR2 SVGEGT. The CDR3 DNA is TGTGCCAGCAGTTACTCGGCTGACTACGAGCAGTACTTC. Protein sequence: CASSYSADYEQYF.

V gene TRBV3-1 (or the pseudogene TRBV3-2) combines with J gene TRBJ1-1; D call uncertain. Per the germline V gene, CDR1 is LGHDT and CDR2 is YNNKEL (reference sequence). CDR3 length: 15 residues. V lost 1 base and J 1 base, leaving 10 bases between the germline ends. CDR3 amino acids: CASSQVSVQNTEAFF. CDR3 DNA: TGTGCCAGCAGCCAAGTCAGCGTACAGAACACTGAAGCTTTCTTT.

CDR3 nucleotides: TGCAGCGTGGCGGGGGTTTCAGGGAATGAGCAGTTCTTC. Residues: CSVAGVSGNEQFF. The chain links TRBV29-1 to TRBJ2-1; 7 bases map to TRBD2. V gave up 6 bases and J gave up 7 bases; unmatched junction bases: 9. Germline lookup yields CDR1 SQVTM and CDR2 ANQGSEA. The CDR3 is made up of 13 amino acids.

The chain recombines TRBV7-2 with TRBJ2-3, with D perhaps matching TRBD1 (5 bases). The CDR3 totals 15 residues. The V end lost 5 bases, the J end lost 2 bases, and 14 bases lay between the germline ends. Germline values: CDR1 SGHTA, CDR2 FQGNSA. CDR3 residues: CASSPRRRVTDTQYF. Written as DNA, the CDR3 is TGTGCCAGCAGCCCACGGCGCAGGGTCACAGATACGCAGTATTTT.

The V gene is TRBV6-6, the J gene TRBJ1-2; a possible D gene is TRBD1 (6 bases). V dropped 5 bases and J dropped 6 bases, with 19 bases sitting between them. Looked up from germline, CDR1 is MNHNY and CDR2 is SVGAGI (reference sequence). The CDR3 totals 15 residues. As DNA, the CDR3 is TGTGCCAGCAGTCAGGCTAAAGGGGGGGGAGATGGCTACACCTTC. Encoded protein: CASSQAKGGGDGYTF.

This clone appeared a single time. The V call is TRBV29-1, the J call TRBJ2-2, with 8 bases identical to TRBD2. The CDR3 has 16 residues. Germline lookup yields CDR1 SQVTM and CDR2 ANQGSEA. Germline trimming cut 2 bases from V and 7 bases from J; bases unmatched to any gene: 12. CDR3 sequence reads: CSVELGLGAIGGELFF. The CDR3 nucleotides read TGCAGCGTTGAATTGGGACTAGGAGCTATTGGCGGGGAGCTGTTTTTT.

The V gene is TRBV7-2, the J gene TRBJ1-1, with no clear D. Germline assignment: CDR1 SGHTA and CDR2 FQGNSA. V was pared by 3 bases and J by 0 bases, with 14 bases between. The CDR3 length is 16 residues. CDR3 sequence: CASSFALGRVNTEAFF. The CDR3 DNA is TGTGCCAGCAGCTTCGCCCTAGGCCGAGTGAACACTGAAGCTTTCTTT.

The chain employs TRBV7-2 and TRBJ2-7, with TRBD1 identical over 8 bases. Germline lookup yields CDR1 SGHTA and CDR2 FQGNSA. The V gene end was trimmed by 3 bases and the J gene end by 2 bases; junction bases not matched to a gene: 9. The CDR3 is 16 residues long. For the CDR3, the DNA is TGTGCCAGCAGCTTGCAGGGGGCTTCGGAACCCTACGAGCAGTACTTC. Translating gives CASSLQGASEPYEQYF.

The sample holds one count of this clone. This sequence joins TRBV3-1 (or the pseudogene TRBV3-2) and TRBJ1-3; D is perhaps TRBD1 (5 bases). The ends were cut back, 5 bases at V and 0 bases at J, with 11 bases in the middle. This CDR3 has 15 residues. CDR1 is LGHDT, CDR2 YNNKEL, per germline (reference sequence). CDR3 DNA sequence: TGTGCCAGCAGCGGATCAGGGTCCTCTGGAAACACCATATATTTT. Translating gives CASSGSGSSGNTIYF.

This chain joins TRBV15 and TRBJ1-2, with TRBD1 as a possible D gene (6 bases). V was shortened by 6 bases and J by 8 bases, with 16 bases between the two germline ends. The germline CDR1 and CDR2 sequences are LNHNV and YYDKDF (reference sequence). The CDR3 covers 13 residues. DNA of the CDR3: TGTGCCACCAGGGAAGGGGGGGAAGGAGGCTACACCTTC. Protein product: CATREGGEGGYTF.

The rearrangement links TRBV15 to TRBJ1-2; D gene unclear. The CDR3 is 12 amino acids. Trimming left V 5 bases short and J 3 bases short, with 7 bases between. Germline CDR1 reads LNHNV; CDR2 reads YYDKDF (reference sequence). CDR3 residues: CATSPGDYGYTF. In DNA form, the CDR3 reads TGTGCCACCAGCCCGGGTGACTATGGCTACACCTTC.

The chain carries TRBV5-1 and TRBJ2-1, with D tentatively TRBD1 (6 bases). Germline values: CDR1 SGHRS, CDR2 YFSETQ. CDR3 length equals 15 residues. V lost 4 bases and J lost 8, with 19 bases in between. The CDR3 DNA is TGCGCCAGCAGCATACTAGGACAGCGAGGCGATGAGCAGTTCTTC. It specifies CASSILGQRGDEQFF. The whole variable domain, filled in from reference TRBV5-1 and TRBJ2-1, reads KAGVTQTPRYLIKTRGQQVTLSCSPISGHRSVSWYQQTPGQGLQFLFEYFSETQRNKGNFPGRFSGRQFSNSRSEMNVSTLELGDSALYLCASSILGQRGDEQFFGPGTRLTVL.

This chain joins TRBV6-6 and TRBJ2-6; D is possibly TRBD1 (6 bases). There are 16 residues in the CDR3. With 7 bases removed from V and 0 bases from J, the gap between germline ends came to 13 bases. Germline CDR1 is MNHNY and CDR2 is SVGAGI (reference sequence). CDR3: CASNRQAFSGANVLTF. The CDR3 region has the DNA TGTGCCAGCAATCGACAGGCCTTCTCTGGGGCCAACGTCCTGACTTTC.

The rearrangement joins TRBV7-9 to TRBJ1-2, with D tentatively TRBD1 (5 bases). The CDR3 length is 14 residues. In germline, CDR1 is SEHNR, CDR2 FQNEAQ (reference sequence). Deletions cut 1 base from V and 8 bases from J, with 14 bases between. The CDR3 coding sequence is TGTGCCAGCAGCTTAGAAGAGCAGGGAAGAGGCTACACCTTC. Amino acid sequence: CASSLEEQGRGYTF.

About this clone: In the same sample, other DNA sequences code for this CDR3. Here the CDR3 reads CAISGDRSNQPQHF. As DNA, the CDR3 is TGTGCCATCAGTGGGGACAGGAGCAATCAGCCCCAGCATTTT. The chain is built from TRBV10-3 and TRBJ1-5, with 8 bases identical to TRBD1. CDR1 is ENHRY, CDR2 SYGVKD, per germline. The junction had 0 bases not matched to a gene; V was cut back by 4 bases and J by 1 base. This CDR3 is built from 14 residues.

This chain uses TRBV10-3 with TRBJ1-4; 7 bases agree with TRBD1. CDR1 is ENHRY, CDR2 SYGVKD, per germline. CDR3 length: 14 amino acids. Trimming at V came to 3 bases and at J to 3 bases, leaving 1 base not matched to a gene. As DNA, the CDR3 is TGTGCCATCAGTGACCAGGGGGCTAATGAAAAACTGTTTTTT. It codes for CAISDQGANEKLFF.

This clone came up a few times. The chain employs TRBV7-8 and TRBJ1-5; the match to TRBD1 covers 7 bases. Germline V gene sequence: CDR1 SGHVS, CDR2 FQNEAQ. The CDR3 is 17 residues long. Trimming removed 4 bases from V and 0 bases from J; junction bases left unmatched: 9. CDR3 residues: CASSSRGQTYSNQPQHF. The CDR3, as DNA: TGTGCCAGCAGCTCGAGGGGACAGACATATAGCAATCAGCCCCAGCATTTT.

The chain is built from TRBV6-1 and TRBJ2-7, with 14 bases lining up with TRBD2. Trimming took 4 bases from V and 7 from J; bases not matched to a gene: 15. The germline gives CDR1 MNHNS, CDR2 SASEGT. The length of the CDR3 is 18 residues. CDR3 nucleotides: TGTGCCAGCAGTGGCGGACTAGCGGGAGGTAACCTGAGACTGGAGCAGTACTTC. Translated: CASSGGLAGGNLRLEQYF.

The CDR3 sequence is CASSFLTGTANQPQHF. The CDR3 DNA reads TGTGCCAGCAGTTTCTTAACCGGGACAGCAAATCAGCCCCAGCATTTT. This chain joins TRBV28 and TRBJ1-5; 7 bases are shared with TRBD1. CDR1 is MDHEN and CDR2 is SYDVKM in the germline V gene. The CDR3 contains 16 residues. With 3 bases clipped from V and 4 bases from J, the junction kept 9 bases outside the gene matches.

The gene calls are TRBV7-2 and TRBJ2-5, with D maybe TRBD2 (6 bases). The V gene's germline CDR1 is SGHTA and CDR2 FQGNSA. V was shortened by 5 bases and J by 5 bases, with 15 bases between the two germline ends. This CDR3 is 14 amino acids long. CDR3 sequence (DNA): TGTGCCAGCAGCCCCCGCGCGGGGTTGGAGACCCAGTACTTC. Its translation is CASSPRAGLETQYF.